A selection of T cell receptor beta chains follows, all from one sample in a study of blood T cells in healthy people across ages. TCRdb reanalysed the 5' RACE reads using MiXCR and keeps one entry per CDR3 protein. The repertoire holds 1.5 million to 1.8 million distinct CDR3 sequences, with under 55% as singletons. The source material was blood. Receptors originate from a woman in her late teens or twenties in good health. Each CDR3 is given with its conserved first and last residue. Each record gives: V gene, clone size, D gene, J gene, CDR3 protein, CDR3 DNA. A D gene is named only where the DNA matches it firmly. Rows give clone size only sometimes, using once, few, many, or a class for an expanded clone.

>TRBV12-3/TRBV12-4|-|-|TRBJ2-1
CASSLARAYDEQFF
TGTGCCAGCAGTTTAGCCAGGGCTTACGATGAGCAGTTCTTC
>TRBV28|few|TRBD2|TRBJ2-1
CAILGGSGRAHEQFF
TGTGCCATACTAGGAGGCAGCGGGAGGGCCCATGAGCAGTTCTTC
>TRBV6-6|-|-|TRBJ2-7
CASSATGRGIEQYF
TGTGCCAGCAGTGCCACCGGCAGGGGTATCGAGCAGTACTTC
>TRBV30|few|-|TRBJ2-7
CAGNGNEQYF
TGTGCCGGAAACGGCAATGAGCAGTACTTC
>TRBV27|-|TRBD2|TRBJ2-3
CASSERVSGGRIGADTQYF
TGTGCCAGCAGTGAGCGGGTTAGCGGGGGAAGAATTGGGGCAGATACGCAGTATTTT
>TRBV4-3|-|-|TRBJ1-6
CASSQEPRRGVNSPLHF
TGCGCCAGCAGCCAAGAACCTCGGAGGGGGGTGAATTCACCCCTCCACTTT
>TRBV4-1|few|-|TRBJ1-1
CASSHDNTRRNTEAFF
TGCGCCAGCAGCCATGACAACACCAGGCGGAACACTGAAGCTTTCTTT
>TRBV20-1|-|TRBD2|TRBJ2-3
CSARDILGGGGTDTQYF
TGCAGTGCTAGAGATATCCTAGGCGGGGGGGGCACAGATACGCAGTATTTT
>TRBV10-3|many|TRBD1|TRBJ1-2
CAISHGTGDGYTF
TGTGCCATCAGTCACGGGACAGGGGACGGCTACACCTTC
>TRBV2|many|-|TRBJ2-7
CASSDAADEQYF
TGTGCCAGCAGCGACGCAGCAGATGAGCAGTACTTC
>TRBV9|-|-|TRBJ1-4
CAISVGGRRNEKLFF
TGTGCCATCAGCGTAGGGGGACGGAGAAATGAAAAACTGTTTTTT
>TRBV29-1|-|-|TRBJ2-5
CSVGGGRHQQYF
TGCAGCGTTGGTGGGGGCCGCCACCAGCAGTACTTC
>TRBV10-3|-|TRBD1|TRBJ1-2
CAIRETGVDGYTF
TGTGCCATCAGAGAGACAGGGGTGGATGGCTACACCTTC
>TRBV24-1|-|-|TRBJ2-7
CATSDLSGHEQYF
TGTGCCACCAGTGATTTATCAGGGCACGAGCAGTACTTC
>TRBV14|-|-|TRBJ2-1
CASSQVRNNEQFF
TGTGCCAGCAGCCAAGTAAGGAACAATGAGCAGTTCTTC
>TRBV2|-|-|TRBJ2-5
CARREPGEQYF
TGTGCCAGAAGAGAACCGGGAGAGCAGTACTTC
>TRBV20-1|-|-|TRBJ2-5
CSAPGTLGETQYF
TGCAGTGCTCCCGGGACACTAGGGGAGACCCAGTACTTC
>TRBV2|-|-|TRBJ2-3
CASSRGSASTDTQYF
TGTGCCAGCTCAAGGGGTAGCGCGAGCACAGATACGCAGTATTTT
>TRBV5-8|-|-|TRBJ2-7
CASSLTESSYEQYF
TGTGCCAGCAGCTTAACGGAAAGCTCCTACGAGCAGTACTTC
>TRBV6-6|-|-|TRBJ1-2
CASSYSGGLLGYTF
TGTGCCAGCAGTTACTCGGGTGGTCTTCTAGGCTACACCTTC
>TRBV10-3|once|TRBD1|TRBJ2-7
CAISLGQGAYEQYF
TGTGCCATCAGCCTAGGACAGGGGGCGTACGAGCAGTACTTC
>TRBV12-3/TRBV12-4|few|TRBD1|TRBJ2-7
CASSLGQGFYNEQYF
TGTGCCAGCAGTTTGGGACAGGGCTTCTACAATGAGCAGTACTTC
>TRBV15|-|-|TRBJ2-6
CATSIGNSGANVLTF
TGTGCCACCAGCATAGGGAACTCTGGGGCCAACGTCCTGACTTTC
>TRBV4-1|few|-|TRBJ2-1
CASSQEHGLVEQFF
TGCGCCAGCAGCCAGGAACACGGCCTTGTTGAGCAGTTCTTC
>TRBV18|-|-|TRBJ2-5
CASSPRGSVRYNEQYF
TGTGCCAGCTCACCTAGGGGTTCCGTACGCTACAATGAGCAGTACTTC
>TRBV5-1|-|-|TRBJ1-6
CASSLVGTGYSPLHF
TGCGCCAGCAGCTTGGTAGGGACGGGTTATTCACCCCTCCACTTT
>TRBV5-4|few|-|TRBJ2-5
CASSDGLAGETQYF
TGTGCCAGCAGCGACGGATTAGCCGGGGAGACCCAGTACTTC
>TRBV6-5|-|TRBD1|TRBJ1-2
CASSGTEPGYTF
TGTGCCAGCAGCGGGACAGAGCCGGGCTACACCTTC
>TRBV7-9|few|-|TRBJ2-1
CASSLQGAGHEQFF
TGTGCCAGCAGCTTACAAGGGGCCGGACATGAGCAGTTCTTC
>TRBV7-2|-|TRBD2|TRBJ2-3
CASSQREVGTDTQYF
TGTGCCAGCAGTCAGCGGGAAGTGGGCACAGATACGCAGTATTTT
>TRBV25-1|-|-|TRBJ2-6
CASMISGANVLTF
TGTGCCAGCATGATCTCTGGGGCCAACGTCCTGACTTTC
>TRBV29-1|-|-|TRBJ1-1
CSVELEAFF
TGCAGCGTTGAACTCGAAGCTTTCTTT
>TRBV7-9|few|-|TRBJ2-5
CASSPPPGRRIQETQYF
TGTGCCAGCAGCCCCCCCCCTGGGCGGAGGATCCAAGAGACCCAGTACTTC
>TRBV20-1|once|-|TRBJ1-4
CSATPQRGKLFF
TGCAGTGCTACCCCGCAAAGGGGAAAACTGTTTTTT
>TRBV12-5|-|-|TRBJ2-5
CASALDDFETQYF
TGTGCTAGTGCCCTGGACGACTTCGAGACCCAGTACTTC
>TRBV30|-|-|TRBJ2-6
CAWERSGANVLTF
TGTGCCTGGGAACGCTCTGGGGCCAACGTCCTGACTTTC
>TRBV7-2|-|-|TRBJ2-7
CASSFSGRPSYEQYF
TGTGCCAGCAGCTTTTCGGGGAGGCCTTCCTACGAGCAGTACTTC
>TRBV12-3/TRBV12-4|few|-|TRBJ1-2
CASSYRPEGGYTF
TGTGCCAGCAGTTACAGGCCGGAGGGTGGCTACACCTTC
>TRBV2|once|TRBD1|TRBJ1-3
CASSGRQGTGNTIYF
TGTGCCAGCAGTGGACGACAGGGTACTGGAAACACCATATATTTT
>TRBV7-8|few|TRBD2|TRBJ2-7
CASSLLIAGYEQYF
TGTGCCAGCAGCTTACTAATAGCGGGGTACGAGCAGTACTTC
>TRBV9|-|-|TRBJ2-7
CASSVRPRTTSYGQYF
TGTGCCAGCAGCGTAAGGCCCCGGACAACCTCCTACGGGCAGTACTTC
>TRBV27|-|-|TRBJ2-3
CASLKGDTDTQYF
TGTGCCAGTTTAAAGGGGGACACAGATACGCAGTATTTT
>TRBV7-8|-|TRBD1|TRBJ2-3
CASSLGTGTPTDTQYF
TGTGCCAGCAGCTTAGGGACAGGGACGCCCACAGATACGCAGTATTTT
>TRBV10-3|few|TRBD2|TRBJ2-1
CAISPGTSGNNEQFF
TGTGCCATCAGTCCCGGGACTAGCGGGAACAATGAGCAGTTCTTC
>TRBV7-2|-|TRBD2|TRBJ2-3
CASSLQASGGAADTQYF
TGTGCCAGCAGCTTACAGGCTAGCGGGGGGGCCGCAGATACGCAGTATTTT
>TRBV4-1|-|TRBD1|TRBJ1-1
CASSLIQGMDTEAFF
TGCGCCAGCAGTCTCATACAGGGGATGGACACTGAAGCTTTCTTT
>TRBV20-1|-|TRBD2|TRBJ2-7
CSAREGLAGANEQYF
TGCAGTGCTAGAGAGGGACTAGCGGGGGCAAATGAGCAGTACTTC
>TRBV28|-|-|TRBJ2-3
CASSVQRSTDTQYF
TGTGCCAGCAGTGTCCAGCGTAGCACAGATACGCAGTATTTT
>TRBV10-3|few|-|TRBJ2-1
CAISESPGASGNEQFF
TGTGCCATCAGTGAGTCTCCCGGGGCTTCGGGTAATGAGCAGTTCTTC
>TRBV7-2|-|-|TRBJ2-7
CASSARGDYEQYF
TGTGCCAGCAGCGCACGGGGAGACTACGAGCAGTACTTC
>TRBV6-5|few|-|TRBJ1-5
CASRVRSNQPQHF
TGTGCCAGCAGGGTAAGGAGCAATCAGCCCCAGCATTTT
>TRBV12-3/TRBV12-4|-|TRBD1|TRBJ1-6
CASRPTGGTNSPPHF
TGTGCCAGCAGGCCAACAGGGGGCACTAATTCACCCCCCCACTTT